This T cell receptor (beta chain) was observed in a study of blood T cell repertoires in COVID-19 (dated by TCRdb to the early 2020s). Regarding the study in general: The collaborator samples originated in the United States, Italy and Spain and spanned the acute and convalescent phases of COVID-19. The material from the prospective study consisted of cDNA or gDNA derived from T cells, B-cell-depleted T cells, or PBMCs. Deeply sampled blood TCRbeta repertoires from subjects exposed to, actively infected with, or recovered from COVID-19 were included in the dataset. The repertoires were made available in a free public database intended to serve as a resource for research on the immune response to SARS-CoV-2. Samples were obtained from the ongoing ImmuneRACE study (first 160 participants) and from about 1,300 subjects provided by 6 global collaborators. The sample metadata nearly always contained a de-identified subject ID, COVID-19 status, age in years and sex. HLA class I and class II types, where available, came from metadata supplied by the sample provider rather than from assay-based typing. What the study reported, not specific to this receptor: Clinical and demographic metadata were provided uncurated, with the amount varying by source and participant.

This clone was recorded a few times. The clone's antigen remains unknown. No base quality values were provided; no much bigger clone lies one nucleotide off. TCRbeta CDR3 regions were amplified from genomic DNA using the immunoSEQ Assay, a bias-controlled multiplex PCR. The authors' pipeline ran thus. Within the assay, amplification of reference gene primers was used to estimate how many nucleated cells each sample contained. To quantify the absolute abundance of each unique TCRbeta CDR3 rearrangement, sequence reads were collapsed and filtered. Productive Simpson clonality was computed per sample as the square root of Simpson's diversity index over productive rearrangements. TCRdb re-hosts the immuneACCESS table, in-frame sequences only. Its copies lack some clones; in the studies checked, an unresolved V gene accounts for under half of them, and the cause for the rest is not known. The DNA gave D and trimming, while V, J and clone size come from that table. Within this sample are some 140,000 clones, with around nine tenths of them counted one time only. Less than 20% of the sample lies in the top ten.

Collaborating institutions collected whole blood in K2EDTA tubes following their own protocols. For TCRbeta analysis, collaborator samples were shipped as frozen whole blood, as isolated PBMCs, or as DNA extracted from either sample type. The CDR3 contains 16 residues, cysteine and phenylalanine counted. Left in the record is the CDR3 DNA by itself, 48 bases read in frame from the first base. CDR1 LGHDT and CDR2 YNNKEL are derived from the germline V gene (reference sequence). V is pruned by 3 bases and J by 6 bases, leaving 6 bases of the junction without a gene match. The specimen was peripheral blood. The TCR sequence derives from a man aged 50 to 60 with active or convalescent COVID-19. This receptor chain uses TRBV3-1 (or the pseudogene TRBV3-2) and TRBJ1-6; TRBD1 fits 9 bases in the junction. The DNA sequence reads TGTGCCAGCAGCCAGAGAACAGGGGGCCTTAATTCACCCCTCCACTTT. It specifies CASSQRTGGLNSPLHF.